These 21 T cell receptor beta chains were all obtained from the same sample, sequenced in a study of regulatory T cells in long-lasting Graves disease. Time point indicated: newly diagnosed GD, antithyroid drugs for less than 3 months. PBMCs provided the RNA from which the TCR library was made. HTBI primers from iRepertoire and Arm-PCR of CDR3 regions yielded the TCR beta libraries. Each CDR3 protein gets one entry after TCRdb re-called the multiplex PCR reads with MiXCR. The sample holds about 440,000 distinct CDR3 sequences, around 15% seen once. This same sample was also taken into another study, of T cells in Graves' hyperthyroidism and ophthalmopathy.

The sample was peripheral blood mononuclear cells (PBMCs), taken at new diagnosis, from a patient treated with antithyroid drugs. All receptors derive from a woman aged 25 to 39 with Graves disease.

This clonotype came up once. A far bigger clonotype differs at one base, so this is likely a read error. The chain couples TRBV7-2 to TRBJ2-5, with 7 bases matching TRBD1. The ends lost 1 base at V and 11 bases at J; junction bases unmatched: 22. The CDR3 is 18 residues long. CDR1 is SGHTA and CDR2 is FQGNSA in the germline V gene. The CDR3 here is CASSLVLGIEGADNEQYF. The CDR3 DNA reads as TGTGCCAGCAGCTTAGTGTTGGGTATTGAGGGGGCGGACAATGAGCAGTACTTC.

The table lists this clonotype with many counts. The chain links TRBV30 to TRBJ1-4; perhaps TRBD1 as D (5 bases). The length of the CDR3 is 12 residues. V was pared by 0 bases and J by 16 bases, with 15 bases between. Germline assignment: CDR1 GTSNPN and CDR2 SVGIG (reference sequence). CDR3 nucleotide sequence: TGTGCCTGGAGTGTACTGGGGGGGGTATCGTTTTTT. This encodes CAWSVLGGVSFF.

This clonotype was found a few times. The rearrangement links TRBV4-2 to TRBJ2-1; TRBD2 agrees at 8 bases. V was pared by 0 bases and J by 2 bases, with 6 bases of the junction left unmatched. The CDR3 spans 17 residues. Germline assignment: CDR1 LGHNA and CDR2 YNFKEQ. The CDR3 loop reads CASSQEGGSGAYNEQFF. CDR3 nucleotides: TGTGCCAGCAGCCAAGAAGGGGGTAGCGGGGCCTACAATGAGCAGTTCTTC.

This sequence joins TRBV9 and TRBJ2-5; 8 bases map to TRBD2. TRBJ2-1 explains the end of the DNA better; the J call may be wrong. Germline-derived CDR1 and CDR2 are SGDLS and YYNGEE. The CDR3 covers 16 residues. CDR3: CASSPRWEAGDNEQFF. The CDR3 DNA reads as TGTGCCAGCAGCCCCCGGTGGGAAGCGGGAGACAATGAGCAGTTCTTC.

This clonotype was detected ten times or more. CDR3 in amino acids: CASSLDRTHSYEQYF. The CDR3 DNA follows: TGTGCCAGCAGCTTAGACAGGACCCACTCCTACGAGCAGTACTTC. The chain couples TRBV11-2 to TRBJ2-7; no clear D gene. The CDR3 sequence is 15 residues long. The germline gives CDR1 SGHAT, CDR2 FQNNGV. V lost 0 bases and J 0 bases, leaving 9 bases between the germline ends.

This clonotype has ten or more counts. At one end, the junction sequence differs from germline, possibly due to a read error. This rearrangement joins TRBV7-2 to TRBJ2-1, with TRBD2 matching 7 bases. Germline V gene data show CDR1 as SGHTA and CDR2 as FQGNSA. CDR3 length equals 16 residues. In DNA form, the CDR3 reads TGCGCCAGCAGCCAGGCCCGGGACTACGCGCCTAATGAGCAGTTCTTC. Translated: CASSQARDYAPNEQFF.

The CDR3 loop is CASSIRGTTRTTNYGYTF. The CDR3 DNA reads TGTGCCAGTAGTATAAGGGGGACCACTAGGACTACTAACTATGGCTACACCTTC. The rearrangement joins TRBV19 to TRBJ1-2; D possibly corresponds to TRBD1 (6 bases). This CDR3 contains 18 residues. Germline CDR1 LNHDA, CDR2 SQIVND (reference sequence). Trimming shortened V by 2 bases and J by 0 bases, and 19 bases separated the two germline ends. Full variable domain (rest looked up from reference TRBV19 and TRBJ1-2): DGGITQSPKYLFRKEGQNVTLSCEQNLNHDAMYWYRQDPGQGLRLIYYSQIVNDFQKGDIAEGYSVSREKKESFPLTVTSAQKNPTAFYLCASSIRGTTRTTNYGYTFGSGTRLTVV.

This clonotype was recorded at least ten times. The chain is built from TRBV28 and TRBJ2-1; no firm D call. The CDR3 contains 14 residues. Germline-derived CDR1 and CDR2 are MDHEN and SYDVKM. The V and J ends lost 2 bases and 4 bases respectively, with 9 bases between them. The CDR3 DNA reads as TGTGCCAGCAGTTTAGTGTTGGGGTACAATGAGCAGTTCTTC. It yields the protein CASSLVLGYNEQFF.

This clonotype appeared many times. The chain has TRBV2 and TRBJ2-7; tentatively, D is TRBD2 (6 bases). The V end lost 6 bases, the J end lost 4 bases, and 19 bases lay between the germline ends. Germline V lookup: CDR1 SNHLY, CDR2 FYNNEI. The CDR3 has 15 amino acids. Here the CDR3 reads CASRAGPGLSYEQYF. The CDR3 nucleotides read TGTGCCAGCAGAGCCGGACCGGGACTCTCATACGAGCAGTACTTC.

This clonotype appeared many times. The V and J genes are TRBV28 and TRBJ2-7, with a possible D match to TRBD2 (6 bases). Germline lookup yields CDR1 MDHEN and CDR2 SYDVKM. Deletions cut 6 bases from V and 0 bases from J, with 15 bases between. The CDR3 sequence is 15 residues long. The CDR3: CASRGGYSSSYEQYF. The CDR3 DNA reads TGTGCCAGCAGGGGGGGATACTCCAGCTCCTACGAGCAGTACTTC.

This clonotype was seen repeatedly, ten times or more. The chain recombines TRBV5-1 with TRBJ2-3, with a tentative D call TRBD2 (5 bases). The CDR3 has 15 amino acids. Germline V gene sequence: CDR1 SGHRS, CDR2 YFSETQ. V shed 7 bases and J shed 1 base, with 16 bases lying between them. The CDR3 sequence is CASSSEDDGTDTQYF. In DNA, the CDR3 is TGCGCCAGCTCTTCGGAGGATGACGGCACAGATACGCAGTATTTT.

This clonotype was counted at least ten times. This chain joins TRBV19 and TRBJ1-2, with D maybe TRBD1 (5 bases). The CDR3 has 15 amino acids. Germline values: CDR1 LNHDA, CDR2 SQIVND (reference sequence). Trimming pared 5 bases from V and 0 bases from J, leaving 13 bases between. This chain's CDR3 is CASSAGAQANYGYTF. The DNA for the CDR3 is TGTGCCAGTAGTGCTGGGGCCCAAGCTAACTATGGCTACACCTTC.

This clonotype was seen repeatedly, ten times or more. This chain connects TRBV7-6 to TRBJ1-5; D ambiguous. The CDR3 consists of 13 residues. The germline V and J ends were trimmed by 3 bases and 5 bases, with 8 bases remaining between them. Germline V gene lookup returns CDR1 SGHVS and CDR2 FNYEAQ. DNA for the CDR3: TGTGCCAGCAGCTTTAACTCCGATCAGCCCCAGCATTTT. Its protein is CASSFNSDQPQHF.

This clonotype was observed a few times. One end of the junction fails to match germline, which may point to a read error. The gene calls are TRBV10-3 and TRBJ1-2; unclear D gene. This CDR3 region has 13 residues. Germline CDR1 ENHRY, CDR2 SYGVKD. The chain's CDR3 is CAIKRTANYSYTF. The CDR3 coding sequence is TGTGCCATCAAACGCACGGCTAACTATAGCTACACCTTC.

In this sample, this clonotype turned up a few times. The chain has TRBV5-1 and TRBJ2-2, with D hard to call. V shed 7 bases and J shed 6 bases, with 7 bases lying between them. This CDR3 is built from 11 residues. CDR1 SGHRS and CDR2 YFSETQ come from the germline V gene. CDR3 in amino acids: CASQMSGELFF. As DNA, the CDR3 is TGCGCCAGCCAGATGTCCGGGGAGCTGTTTTTT.

This clonotype showed up many times. The rearrangement links TRBV28 to TRBJ2-1, with TRBD2 matching 8 bases. This CDR3 spans 14 amino acids. Germline trimming cut 6 bases from V and 7 bases from J; bases unmatched to any gene: 8. Germline V gene lookup returns CDR1 MDHEN and CDR2 SYDVKM. CDR3 sequence: CASSPQREKNEQFF. The CDR3 DNA follows: TGTGCCAGCAGCCCACAGCGGGAGAAGAATGAGCAGTTCTTC.

This clonotype was seen many times. V and J are TRBV18 and TRBJ2-5, with D possibly TRBD1 on 5 matching bases. The CDR3 runs 15 residues. CDR1 KGHSH and CDR2 LQKENI come from the germline V gene. The V and J ends lost 2 bases and 4 bases respectively, with 14 bases between them. CDR3 nucleotides: TGTGCCAGCTCACCAAGAGTTGGGGCAGGAGAGACCCAGTACTTC. This sequence encodes CASSPRVGAGETQYF.

This clonotype appeared many times. This rearrangement joins TRBV6-1 to TRBJ2-2, with 8 positions matching TRBD1. V shed 6 bases and J 6 bases; nucleotides not matched to a gene: 3. The germline V gene has CDR1 MNHNS and CDR2 SASEGT. CDR3 length: 13 residues. For the CDR3, the DNA is TGTGCCAGCAGAACGGACAGGGCCGGGGAGCTGTTTTTT. It is translated as CASRTDRAGELFF.

This clonotype was seen only a few times. The rearrangement links TRBV6-1 to TRBJ2-1; TRBD2 matches at 12 bases. Losses at the gene ends were 6 bases for V and 3 bases for J; bases not matched to a gene: 6. Looked up from germline, CDR1 is MNHNS and CDR2 is SASEGT. The CDR3 covers 16 residues. CDR3 amino acids: CASSHRLAGVYNEQFF. Here the CDR3 DNA reads TGTGCCAGCAGCCACCGACTAGCGGGAGTCTACAATGAGCAGTTCTTC.

This chain's CDR3 is CASSTGQGKAKNIQYF. In DNA, the CDR3 is TGTGCCAGTAGTACCGGACAGGGGAAAGCCAAAAACATTCAGTACTTC. The V call is TRBV19, the J call TRBJ2-4; 9 bases agree with TRBD1. Trimming at V came to 4 bases and at J to 0 bases, leaving 4 bases not matched to a gene. Germline V gene sequence: CDR1 LNHDA, CDR2 SQIVND (reference sequence). This CDR3 region has 16 residues.

Regarding this clonotype: A much larger clone is a single base away; this may be a read error. Given the absence of the conserved phenylalanine or tryptophan at the CDR3 end, a read error is likely. The rearrangement links TRBV20-1 to TRBJ1-1; D gene uncertain. This CDR3 spans 14 amino acids. Germline CDR1 and CDR2: DFQATT and SNEGSKA (reference sequence). The ends were cut back, 1 base at V and 0 bases at J, with 9 bases in the middle. The CDR3 coding sequence is TGCAGTGCTAGAGCGGACGGAATGAACACTGAAGCTTTCCTT. It yields the protein CSARADGMNTEAFL.